Included here is one TCR beta chain sequence, with context. This clonotype has more than one count but fewer than ten. Its antigen target is currently unknown. No much larger clone is present one base from it, and per-base qualities are unavailable. The sample belongs to a study of identical twins (TCRdb year 2016). Looking at the study overall: To test whether fetal clonotypes persist, the study used deep sequencing on TCR alpha and beta repertoires from monozygotic twins, unrelated adults of various ages, and cord blood. Replicate twin experiments were performed at different times using different library preparation protocols to rule out contamination. What the authors observed across the whole study: Zero-insertion analyses could be partly confounded by invariant T cells such as MAIT and iNKT, though diverse VJ usage argued against such confounding for most clonotypes. Abundant cord blood beta clonotypes carried fewer insertions; young adult naive repertoires showed a weaker similar trend, while memory repertoires showed none. Because the same donors could not be followed over many years, the conclusions depended on cross-sectional statistical analysis. In monozygotic twins, recombination models systematically underestimated out-of-frame TCR alpha sharing, but the models matched the sharing seen between unrelated individuals. A weaker excess of twin sharing was found in beta out-of-frame sequences because the signal-to-noise ratio was lowered by fewer shared sequences. Compared with coincidental sharing between unrelated individuals, an excess of low generation-probability sequences was observed among out-of-frame TCR alpha sequences shared between twins.

Its CDR3 holds 15 amino acids, cysteine through phenylalanine. Just the 45-base CDR3 DNA is kept, in frame starting at base 1. V lost 5 bases and J lost 7 bases, and the count of bases not matched to a germline gene is 8. CDR1 and CDR2, per the germline V gene (reference sequence), are DFQATT and SNEGSKA. Every donor was a healthy Caucasian. Three pairs of female monozygotic twins, all aged roughly 18 to 30 years, were included in the twin cohort. RNA for TCR libraries was isolated from peripheral blood mononuclear cells. The method was 5' RACE. Sequencing instrument: Illumina HiSeq 2000. Template switching added a universal primer binding site, and the final cDNA carried a unique molecular identifier that allowed TCR cDNA molecules to be counted accurately. Specific primers in the conserved constant-segment region were used to synthesize first-strand cDNA for the TCR alpha and beta chains. Each cDNA library was double barcoded, with a SMART-Mk sample barcode plus Illumina barcodes, to control for contamination. TruSeq adapter sequences and Illumina sample barcodes were added in two successive PCR steps. TCR alpha and beta cDNA libraries were sequenced on the Illumina HiSeq platform with custom primers. The authors' pipeline ran thus. MiGEC was used to process raw reads and extract unique molecular identifiers, and MiXCR was used to find CDR3 positions. For each individual, recombination models were inferred using an EM algorithm with the repgenHMM and IGoR tools. Shared clonotype analysis was performed with the tcR package in R, normalizing sharing by the product of cloneset sizes. To study raw recombination free of thymic and clonal selection effects, out-of-frame nonproductive sequences were analyzed. Starting from the raw public reads, TCRdb applied fastp trimming at Q25, assembled clones with MiXCR and retained in-frame beta chains. Rows with one shared CDR3 protein collapse into an entry with the most common genes and DNA. TCRdb, rather than the study authors, made the V and J calls. The sample table shows under 900,000 distinct CDR3 sequences, and 18% are seen once. Of the sample, around 13% is held by the ten largest clones.

These same records also appear under a second study, on T cells expressing NK-cell markers. The second study's paper adds: In sorted CD3+CD56+NKG2C+, CD3+CD56+NKG2C- and CD3+CD56-NKG2C+ T-cell subsets from 7 to 9 donors, TCR beta-chain repertoires were profiled. Seven of the eight sequenced donors were HCMV-seropositive and one was HCMV-seronegative. In several experiments an anti-gammadeltaTCR antibody was added to restrict sorting to alphabetaTCR-expressing T cells. In more than five donors, the dominant CD3+CD56+NKG2C+ clonotypes ranked among the top 10 CD8+ clonotypes, making up roughly 1.0-7.5% of CD8+ T cells. Those dominant clonotypes were again the most abundant among CD3+CD56-NKG2C+ cells in four donors, at about 25-65%. Whether the expanded NKG2C-expressing T cell clones were specific for HCMV antigens was left unclear. Randomly selected healthy volunteers, three men and five women, were used as the eight sequenced donors. To determine HCMV serostatus, a commercial ELISA kit was used to detect HCMV-specific IgG in serum. Bulk peripheral blood T-cell repertoires were additionally sequenced from unsorted PBMC for a handful of donors. Reads were demultiplexed and grouped by UMI with MIGEC, and clonotypes were assembled and quantified with MiTCR. To exclude erroneous sequences, only TCR cDNA sequences supported by at least two reads were retained. Downstream repertoire analysis used the tcR package, and clonotypes were matched across fractions by CDR3 nucleotide sequence plus V segment. Antigen specificity was annotated against VDJdb with VDJmatch, allowing one amino acid substitution in CDR3.

The chain is made from TRBV20-1 and TRBJ2-1, and TRBD2 aligns with 13 junction nucleotides. This sequence originates from a woman between 18 and 29 years old in good health. Material: PBMCs. In nucleotides, the sequence is TGCAGTGCTCAACGACTAGCGGGAGGTGATAATGAGCAGTTCTTC. Translated, this gives CSAQRLAGGDNEQFF.